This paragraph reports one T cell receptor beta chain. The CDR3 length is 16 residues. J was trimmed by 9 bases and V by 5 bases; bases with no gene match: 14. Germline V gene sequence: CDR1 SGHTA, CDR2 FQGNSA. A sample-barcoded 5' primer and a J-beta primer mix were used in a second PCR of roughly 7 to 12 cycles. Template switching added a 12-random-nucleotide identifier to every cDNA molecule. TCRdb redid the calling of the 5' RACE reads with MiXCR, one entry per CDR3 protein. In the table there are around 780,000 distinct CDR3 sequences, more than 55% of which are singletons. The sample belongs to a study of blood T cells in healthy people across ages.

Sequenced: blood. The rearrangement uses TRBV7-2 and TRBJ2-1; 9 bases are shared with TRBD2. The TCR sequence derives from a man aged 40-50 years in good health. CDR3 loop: CASSPRLAVRGGEQFF. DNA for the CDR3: TGTGCCAGCAGCCCCCGACTAGCGGTTAGGGGGGGTGAGCAGTTCTTC.